This is a list of T cell receptor beta chains from one sample in a study of T cell repertoires in aging, cancer and after chemotherapy. A single record per CDR3 protein comes from TCRdb applying MiXCR to the multiplex PCR reads. The sample carries about 840 distinct CDR3 sequences, 20% to 25% recorded once. Sequencing was done on a sample of blood. All receptors derive from a human donor with a solid tumor. CDR3s include the opening cysteine and the closing phenylalanine or tryptophan. The D gene is left open where the match is weak. Some rows have no size entry. The others give once, few or many, or a class for an expanded clone.

j_gene: TRBJ1-4; v_gene: TRBV6-2/TRBV6-3; abundance: .; d_gene: TRBD1; CDR3nt: TGTGCCAGCAGTTACGGTCCGGGACAGGGTCGCGAAAAACTGTTTTTT; CDR3aa: CASSYGPGQGREKLFF
j_gene: TRBJ1-1; v_gene: TRBV20-1; abundance: .; d_gene: .; CDR3nt: TGCAGTGCTAGAGATTATCAGCGAGACGGCAACACTGAAGCTTTCTTT; CDR3aa: CSARDYQRDGNTEAFF
j_gene: TRBJ2-7; v_gene: TRBV6-2/TRBV6-3; abundance: large; d_gene: .; CDR3nt: TGTGCCAGCAGTCCCACCAACTACGAGCAGTACTTC; CDR3aa: CASSPTNYEQYF
j_gene: TRBJ1-1; v_gene: TRBV18; abundance: few; d_gene: .; CDR3nt: TGTGCCAGCTCGCTGGACACGCGTGAAGCTTTCTTT; CDR3aa: CASSLDTREAFF
j_gene: TRBJ2-3; v_gene: TRBV20-1; abundance: large; d_gene: .; CDR3nt: TGCAGTGCTAGAGATACGAGCAGCACAGATACGCAGTATTTT; CDR3aa: CSARDTSSTDTQYF
j_gene: TRBJ1-1; v_gene: TRBV11-2; abundance: .; d_gene: .; CDR3nt: TGTGCCAGCAGCTTGCGGGGGGGTAGCACTGAAGCTTTCTTT; CDR3aa: CASSLRGGSTEAFF
j_gene: TRBJ1-2; v_gene: TRBV20-1; abundance: few; d_gene: .; CDR3nt: TGCAGTGCTAACCCCGGGGATTCAGGTCCTAACTATGGCTACACCTTC; CDR3aa: CSANPGDSGPNYGYTF
j_gene: TRBJ1-4; v_gene: TRBV18; abundance: .; d_gene: .; CDR3nt: TGTGCCAGCTCACCACCCCCGGCAACTAATGAAAAACTGTTTTTT; CDR3aa: CASSPPPATNEKLFF
j_gene: TRBJ1-4; v_gene: TRBV15; abundance: large; d_gene: .; CDR3nt: TGTGCCACCAGCAGAGAACGCCGACCGGATGAAAAACTGTTTTTT; CDR3aa: CATSRERRPDEKLFF
j_gene: TRBJ2-2; v_gene: TRBV6-5; abundance: large; d_gene: TRBD2; CDR3nt: TGTGCCAGCAGACCCCCGGGACTAGCGGTCACCGGGGAGCTGTTTTTT; CDR3aa: CASRPPGLAVTGELFF
j_gene: TRBJ1-1; v_gene: TRBV12-3/TRBV12-4; abundance: .; d_gene: .; CDR3nt: TGTGCCTCCCGGGTAGGCACTGAAGCTTTCTTT; CDR3aa: CASRVGTEAFF
j_gene: TRBJ1-2; v_gene: TRBV10-2; abundance: .; d_gene: .; CDR3nt: TGCGCCAGCAGTGAAGGAAACAGGGAGGATGGCTACACCTTC; CDR3aa: CASSEGNREDGYTF
j_gene: TRBJ1-5; v_gene: TRBV27; abundance: .; d_gene: .; CDR3nt: TGTGCCAGCAGACCTGGGCTGGGGGTCAGGGGAGGCAATCAGCCCCAGCATTTT; CDR3aa: CASRPGLGVRGGNQPQHF
j_gene: TRBJ2-7; v_gene: TRBV27; abundance: large; d_gene: .; CDR3nt: TGTGCCAGCAGTTTTGAGCGCGAGCAGTACTTC; CDR3aa: CASSFEREQYF
j_gene: TRBJ1-1; v_gene: TRBV5-6; abundance: medium-sized; d_gene: .; CDR3nt: TGTGCCAGCAGCCGGATGGCTGAAGCTTTCTTT; CDR3aa: CASSRMAEAFF
j_gene: TRBJ1-5; v_gene: TRBV15; abundance: large; d_gene: .; CDR3nt: TGTGCCACCAGCAGAGATTGGAGTCAGCCCCAGCATTTT; CDR3aa: CATSRDWSQPQHF
j_gene: TRBJ2-7; v_gene: TRBV10-3; abundance: large; d_gene: TRBD1; CDR3nt: TGTGCCATCAGTTCGGGACAGCTTGCTAATGAGCAGTACTTC; CDR3aa: CAISSGQLANEQYF
j_gene: TRBJ1-5; v_gene: TRBV10-2; abundance: .; d_gene: .; CDR3nt: TGCGCCAGCAGTGATGGCCAGGGTATCCAGCCCCAGCATTTT; CDR3aa: CASSDGQGIQPQHF
j_gene: TRBJ2-2; v_gene: TRBV11-3; abundance: large; d_gene: TRBD2; CDR3nt: TGTGCCAGCAGCTCCTCCGGGACTATTTACCTCGGGGAGCTGTTTTTT; CDR3aa: CASSSSGTIYLGELFF
j_gene: TRBJ2-1; v_gene: TRBV6-6; abundance: large; d_gene: TRBD2; CDR3nt: TGTGCCAGCAGTTGGGGGACTAGTTACAATGAGCAGTTCTTC; CDR3aa: CASSWGTSYNEQFF
j_gene: TRBJ1-2; v_gene: TRBV5-4; abundance: large; d_gene: TRBD1; CDR3nt: TGTGCCAGCAGCCTGAAGACAGGGCGGACTAATGGCTACACCTTC; CDR3aa: CASSLKTGRTNGYTF
j_gene: TRBJ2-3; v_gene: TRBV29-1; abundance: large; d_gene: TRBD2; CDR3nt: TGCAGCGTTGAAGGGACTAGCGGGACGGAGACGGGGGGAGGTACGCAGTATTTT; CDR3aa: CSVEGTSGTETGGGTQYF
j_gene: TRBJ2-2; v_gene: TRBV6-5; abundance: large; d_gene: TRBD1; CDR3nt: TGTGCCAGCAGTTTCGCCCGGACAGGGAGGCTCCCCGGGGAGCTGTTTTTT; CDR3aa: CASSFARTGRLPGELFF
j_gene: TRBJ1-5; v_gene: TRBV10-2; abundance: .; d_gene: .; CDR3nt: TGCGCCAGCAGTGAATCGTTTGAGCCCCAGCATTTT; CDR3aa: CASSESFEPQHF
j_gene: TRBJ1-1; v_gene: TRBV6-5; abundance: .; d_gene: .; CDR3nt: TGTGCCAGCAGTTCCCGAGGGGTCCTGAACACTGAAGCTTTCTTT; CDR3aa: CASSSRGVLNTEAFF
j_gene: TRBJ1-6; v_gene: TRBV6-5; abundance: large; d_gene: .; CDR3nt: TGTGCCAGCAGTTACTCGCCGAGATCACGATCACCCCTCCACTTT; CDR3aa: CASSYSPRSRSPLHF
j_gene: TRBJ1-1; v_gene: TRBV5-6; abundance: .; d_gene: TRBD1; CDR3nt: TGTGCCAGCAGCTTGTATGGGGAGGGGGCGCGGGCTTTCTTT; CDR3aa: CASSLYGEGARAFF
j_gene: TRBJ2-3; v_gene: TRBV7-6; abundance: large; d_gene: .; CDR3nt: TGTGCCAGCAGCTTCCTGGGGGACACAGATACGCAGTATTTT; CDR3aa: CASSFLGDTDTQYF
j_gene: TRBJ2-1; v_gene: TRBV6-5; abundance: large; d_gene: .; CDR3nt: TGTGCCAGCACCCCGGACTTAAACAATGAGCAGTTCTTC; CDR3aa: CASTPDLNNEQFF
j_gene: TRBJ2-5; v_gene: TRBV10-3; abundance: .; d_gene: TRBD1; CDR3nt: TGTGCCATCAGGGGACAGGGGCAGGGGACCCAGTACTTC; CDR3aa: CAIRGQGQGTQYF
j_gene: TRBJ2-3; v_gene: TRBV27; abundance: medium-sized; d_gene: TRBD2; CDR3nt: TGTGCCAGCGGCCCGGGACTAGCGGGAGAAAGAGGAGATACGCAGTATTTT; CDR3aa: CASGPGLAGERGDTQYF
j_gene: TRBJ2-3; v_gene: TRBV19; abundance: medium-sized; d_gene: .; CDR3nt: TGTGCCAGTGGTCTAGTGGGAGGCACAGATACGCAGTATTTT; CDR3aa: CASGLVGGTDTQYF
j_gene: TRBJ2-3; v_gene: TRBV12-5; abundance: .; d_gene: .; CDR3nt: TGTGCTAGTGGTTTAAGGGGGAGGGAGACCACAGATACGCAGTATTTT; CDR3aa: CASGLRGRETTDTQYF
j_gene: TRBJ2-7; v_gene: TRBV6-5; abundance: .; d_gene: TRBD2; CDR3nt: TGTGCCAGCAAAGGGACTAGCGGGGACTACGAGCAGTACTTC; CDR3aa: CASKGTSGDYEQYF
j_gene: TRBJ2-2; v_gene: TRBV19; abundance: .; d_gene: .; CDR3nt: TGTGCCAGTACCCCAGTGGGGACCACCGGGGAGCTGTTTTTT; CDR3aa: CASTPVGTTGELFF
j_gene: TRBJ2-2; v_gene: TRBV24-1; abundance: .; d_gene: .; CDR3nt: TGTGCCACCGGGAAGACAGGAGCTTCGAACACCGGGGAGCTGTTTTTT; CDR3aa: CATGKTGASNTGELFF
j_gene: TRBJ1-1; v_gene: TRBV6-2/TRBV6-3; abundance: large; d_gene: .; CDR3nt: TGTGCCAGCAGTTACACCTATTTGACCACTGAAGCTTTCTTT; CDR3aa: CASSYTYLTTEAFF
j_gene: TRBJ2-2; v_gene: TRBV6-2/TRBV6-3; abundance: .; d_gene: TRBD2; CDR3nt: TGTGCCAGCAGCCTGCGACTAGCGGGGGGATATAACACCGGGGAGCTGTTTTTT; CDR3aa: CASSLRLAGGYNTGELFF
j_gene: TRBJ1-2; v_gene: TRBV5-4; abundance: medium-sized; d_gene: .; CDR3nt: TGTGCCAGCAGCTTGGCTGGGGGCGACTATGGCTACACCTTC; CDR3aa: CASSLAGGDYGYTF
j_gene: TRBJ1-3; v_gene: TRBV12-3/TRBV12-4; abundance: .; d_gene: .; CDR3nt: TGTGCCAGCAGTTTCTCGAGCTCTGGAAACACCATATATTTT; CDR3aa: CASSFSSSGNTIYF
j_gene: TRBJ1-1; v_gene: TRBV6-6; abundance: medium-sized; d_gene: .; CDR3nt: TGTGCCACCACATTGATGAACACTGAAGCTTTCTTT; CDR3aa: CATTLMNTEAFF
j_gene: TRBJ1-1; v_gene: TRBV20-1; abundance: .; d_gene: .; CDR3nt: TGCAGTGCTAGAGAAGGGCACAGGAAGAACACTGAAGCTTTCTTT; CDR3aa: CSAREGHRKNTEAFF
j_gene: TRBJ2-3; v_gene: TRBV20-1; abundance: .; d_gene: .; CDR3nt: TGCAGTGCCACCGAGGGGGGCCGCACAGATACGCAGTATTTT; CDR3aa: CSATEGGRTDTQYF
j_gene: TRBJ2-1; v_gene: TRBV19; abundance: large; d_gene: .; CDR3nt: TGTGCCAGTAGTACTAATGGGGGCGCAGGGCAGTTCTTC; CDR3aa: CASSTNGGAGQFF
j_gene: TRBJ2-1; v_gene: TRBV7-2; abundance: .; d_gene: .; CDR3nt: TGTGCCAGCAGCTTAGACCCAGGGAGCTCCTACAATGAGCAGTTCTTC; CDR3aa: CASSLDPGSSYNEQFF
j_gene: TRBJ1-1; v_gene: TRBV24-1; abundance: .; d_gene: .; CDR3nt: TGTGCCACCAGGGGGCCCGGCACTGAAGCTTTCTTT; CDR3aa: CATRGPGTEAFF
j_gene: TRBJ1-5; v_gene: TRBV11-3; abundance: few; d_gene: .; CDR3nt: TGTGCCAGCAGCCCCGGACAGAGCAATCAGCCCCAGCATTTT; CDR3aa: CASSPGQSNQPQHF
j_gene: TRBJ2-5; v_gene: TRBV13; abundance: medium-sized; d_gene: TRBD2; CDR3nt: TGTGCCAGCAGCTTAGTTCTAGCGGGGGCGAAAGAGACCCAGTACTTC; CDR3aa: CASSLVLAGAKETQYF
j_gene: TRBJ1-1; v_gene: TRBV6-5; abundance: large; d_gene: .; CDR3nt: TGTGCCAGCAACAACCCCCGAGGTGGACATATGAACACTGAAGCTTTCTTT; CDR3aa: CASNNPRGGHMNTEAFF
j_gene: TRBJ1-2; v_gene: TRBV20-1; abundance: .; d_gene: .; CDR3nt: TGCAGTGCTAGAGATTTGCAGGGTGTCAACGGTGGCTACACCTTC; CDR3aa: CSARDLQGVNGGYTF